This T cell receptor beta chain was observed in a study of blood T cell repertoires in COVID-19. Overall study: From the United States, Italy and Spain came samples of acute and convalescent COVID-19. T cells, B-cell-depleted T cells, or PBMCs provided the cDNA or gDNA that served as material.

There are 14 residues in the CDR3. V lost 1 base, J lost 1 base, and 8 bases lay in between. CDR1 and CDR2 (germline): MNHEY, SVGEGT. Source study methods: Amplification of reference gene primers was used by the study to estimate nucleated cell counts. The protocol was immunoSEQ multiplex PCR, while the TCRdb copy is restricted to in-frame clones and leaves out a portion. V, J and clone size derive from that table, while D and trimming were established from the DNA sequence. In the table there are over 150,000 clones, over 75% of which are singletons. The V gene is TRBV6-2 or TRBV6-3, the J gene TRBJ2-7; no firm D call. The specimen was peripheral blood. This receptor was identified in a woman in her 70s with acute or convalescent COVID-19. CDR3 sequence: CASSYWAGSYEQYF. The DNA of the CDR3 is TGTGCCAGCAGTTACTGGGCAGGATCCTACGAGCAGTACTTC.